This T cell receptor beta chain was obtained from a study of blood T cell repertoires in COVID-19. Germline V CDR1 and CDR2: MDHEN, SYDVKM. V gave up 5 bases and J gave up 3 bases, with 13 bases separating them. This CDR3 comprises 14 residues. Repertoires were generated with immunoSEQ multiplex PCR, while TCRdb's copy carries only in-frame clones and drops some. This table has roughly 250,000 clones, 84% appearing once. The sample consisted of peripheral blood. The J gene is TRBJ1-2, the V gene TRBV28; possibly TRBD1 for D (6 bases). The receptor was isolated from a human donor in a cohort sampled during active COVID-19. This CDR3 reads CASSLRTAYYGYTF. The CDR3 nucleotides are TGTGCCAGCAGTCTCCGGACAGCTTACTATGGCTACACCTTC.